This T cell receptor beta chain originates from a study of cytomegalovirus exposure and HLA in healthy donors. The repertoire was sequenced with immunoSEQ multiplex PCR; TCRdb's copy has only in-frame clones and lacks some. The table lists about 340,000 clones, more than 80% of them singletons. The CDR3 is 14 residues long. Germline V gene sequence: CDR1 SGHRS, CDR2 YFSETQ. Deletions cut 0 bases from V and 5 bases from J, with 11 bases between. Sequencing was performed on PBMCs. The chain uses TRBV5-1 and TRBJ1-1; no firm D call. The TCR was taken from a woman between 18 and 29 years old in good health and CMV-seronegative. As DNA, the CDR3 is TGCGCCAGCAGCTTGGACGGTGGAGGGACTGAAGCTTTCTTT. This encodes CASSLDGGGTEAFF. The full variable domain, rest sourced from reference TRBV5-1 and TRBJ1-1, is KAGVTQTPRYLIKTRGQQVTLSCSPISGHRSVSWYQQTPGQGLQFLFEYFSETQRNKGNFPGRFSGRQFSNSRSEMNVSTLELGDSALYLCASSLDGGGTEAFFGQGTRLTVV.